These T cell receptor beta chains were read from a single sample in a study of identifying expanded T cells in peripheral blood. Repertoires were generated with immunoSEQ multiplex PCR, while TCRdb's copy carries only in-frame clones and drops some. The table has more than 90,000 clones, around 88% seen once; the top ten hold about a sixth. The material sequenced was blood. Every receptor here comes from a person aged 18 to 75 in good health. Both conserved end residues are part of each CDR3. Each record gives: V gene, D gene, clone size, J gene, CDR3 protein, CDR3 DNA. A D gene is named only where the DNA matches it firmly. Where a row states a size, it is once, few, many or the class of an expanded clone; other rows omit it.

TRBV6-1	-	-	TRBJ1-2	CASSENYGYTF	TGTGCCAGCAGTGAAAACTATGGCTACACCTTC
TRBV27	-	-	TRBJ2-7	CASSLSWTNYEQYF	TGTGCCAGCAGTTTATCTTGGACAAACTACGAGCAGTACTTC
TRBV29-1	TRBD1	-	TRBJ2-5	CSVTRGPMETQYF	TGCAGCGTCACAAGGGGGCCGATGGAGACCCAGTACTTC
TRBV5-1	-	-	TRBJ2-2	CASRTDRYTGELFF	TGCGCCAGCAGAACTGACAGATACACCGGGGAGCTGTTTTTT
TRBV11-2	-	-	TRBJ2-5	CASSLDTEGTQYF	TGTGCCAGCAGCTTAGATACAGAGGGGACCCAGTACTTC
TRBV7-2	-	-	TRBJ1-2	CASSLAGSPKRYTF	TGTGCCAGCAGCTTAGCAGGGTCCCCTAAGAGGTACACCTTC
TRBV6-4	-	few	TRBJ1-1	CASSSTGNTEAFF	TGTGCCAGCAGTTCTACAGGAAACACTGAAGCTTTCTTT
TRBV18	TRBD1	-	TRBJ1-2	CASSPGTGGNYGYTF	TGTGCCAGCTCACCAGGGACAGGGGGGAACTATGGCTACACCTTC
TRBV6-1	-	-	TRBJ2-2	CASSARVMNTGELFF	TGTGCCAGCAGTGCCCGGGTTATGAACACCGGGGAGCTGTTTTTT
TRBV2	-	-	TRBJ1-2	CASRPKSGYTF	TGTGCCAGCCGGCCAAAGTCTGGCTACACCTTC
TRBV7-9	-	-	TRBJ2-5	CASSPFVETQYF	TGTGCCAGCAGCCCGTTCGTTGAGACCCAGTACTTC
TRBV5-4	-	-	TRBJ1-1	CASGGTEAFF	TGCGCCTCGGGGGGGACTGAAGCTTTCTTT
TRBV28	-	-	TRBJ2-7	CASRSTLLYEQYF	TGTGCCAGCAGATCTACACTACTGTACGAGCAGTACTTC
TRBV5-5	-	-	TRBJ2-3	CASSFYSSLHTDTQYF	TGTGCCAGCAGCTTCTACTCGTCACTCCACACAGATACGCAGTATTTT
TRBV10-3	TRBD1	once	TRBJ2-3	CAISEWTGSTDTQYF	TGTGCCATCAGTGAGTGGACAGGGAGCACAGATACGCAGTATTTT
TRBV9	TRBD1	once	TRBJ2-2	CASSAPPGQGPTNTGELFF	TGTGCCAGCAGCGCCCCCCCTGGACAGGGACCCACGAACACCGGGGAGCTGTTTTTT
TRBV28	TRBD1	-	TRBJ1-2	CASSSPGQGTRYTF	TGTGCCAGCAGTTCTCCGGGACAGGGAACCCGCTACACCTTC
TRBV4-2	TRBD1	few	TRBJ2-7	CASSQAGQSYEQYF	TGTGCCAGCAGCCAAGCGGGACAGAGCTACGAGCAGTACTTC
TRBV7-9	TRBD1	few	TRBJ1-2	CASSLGQGAVGYTF	TGTGCCAGCAGCCTGGGACAGGGGGCGGTTGGCTACACCTTC
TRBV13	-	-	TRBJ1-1	CASSNPSKSEAFF	TGTGCCAGCAGCAACCCCTCCAAGAGCGAAGCTTTCTTT
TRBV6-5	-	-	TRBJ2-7	CASSYVRGSYEQYF	TGTGCCAGCAGTTATGTCCGAGGCTCCTACGAGCAGTACTTC
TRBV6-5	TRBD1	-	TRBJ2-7	CASSYGTGVADEQYF	TGTGCCAGCAGTTACGGGACAGGGGTGGCGGACGAGCAGTACTTC
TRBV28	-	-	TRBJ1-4	CASVTGISSEKLFF	TGTGCCAGTGTCACAGGGATTTCGAGTGAAAAACTGTTTTTT
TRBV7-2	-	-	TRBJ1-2	CASSLAYGYTF	TGTGCCAGCAGCTTAGCCTATGGCTACACCTTC
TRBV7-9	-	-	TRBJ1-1	CASSLFGSQTEAFF	TGTGCCAGCAGCTTATTTGGGAGTCAAACTGAAGCTTTCTTT
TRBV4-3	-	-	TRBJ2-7	CASSQDNRVDEQYF	TGCGCCAGCAGCCAAGATAACAGGGTAGACGAGCAGTACTTC
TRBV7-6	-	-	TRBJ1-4	CASSLGVRGPANEKLFF	TGTGCCAGCAGCTTAGGAGTGCGAGGGCCCGCTAATGAAAAACTGTTTTTT
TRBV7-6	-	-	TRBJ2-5	CASSHRGQGALETQYF	TGTGCCAGCAGCCATCGAGGGCAGGGAGCCCTAGAGACCCAGTACTTC
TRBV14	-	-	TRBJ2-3	CASSLFSGSGADTQYF	TGTGCCAGCAGCCTTTTCAGCGGGTCCGGGGCAGATACGCAGTATTTT
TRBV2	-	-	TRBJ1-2	CASSEFQGKSGYTF	TGTGCCAGCAGTGAATTCCAGGGGAAGTCGGGCTACACCTTC
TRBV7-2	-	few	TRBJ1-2	CASSLVAANYGYTF	TGTGCCAGCAGCCTAGTGGCGGCTAACTATGGCTACACCTTC
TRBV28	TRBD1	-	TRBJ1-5	CASSPGTGVQPQHF	TGTGCCAGCAGTCCGGGGACAGGGGTTCAGCCCCAGCATTTT
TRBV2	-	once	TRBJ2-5	CASSPLGGQETQYF	TGTGCCAGCAGCCCACTAGGGGGCCAAGAGACCCAGTACTTC
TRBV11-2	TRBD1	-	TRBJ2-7	CASSRDRGSYEQYF	TGTGCCAGCAGCCGCGACAGGGGCTCCTACGAGCAGTACTTC
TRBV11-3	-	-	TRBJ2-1	CASSPGRAYNEQFF	TGTGCCAGCAGCCCCGGCAGGGCGTACAATGAGCAGTTCTTC
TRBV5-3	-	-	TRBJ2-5	CARSLLTPPEETQYF	TGTGCCAGAAGCTTGTTGACTCCGCCCGAAGAGACCCAGTACTTC
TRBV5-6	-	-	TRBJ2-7	CASSPPGYYEQYF	TGTGCCAGCAGCCCCCCGGGGTACTACGAGCAGTACTTC
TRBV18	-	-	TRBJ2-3	CASSPLRADTQYF	TGTGCCAGCTCACCACTCAGGGCAGATACGCAGTATTTT
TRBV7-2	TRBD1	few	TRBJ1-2	CASSLAAGGADGYTF	TGTGCCAGCAGCTTAGCCGCAGGGGGGGCGGATGGCTACACCTTC
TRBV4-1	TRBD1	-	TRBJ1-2	CASSQDDRANYGYTF	TGCGCCAGCAGCCAAGATGACAGGGCCAACTATGGCTACACCTTC
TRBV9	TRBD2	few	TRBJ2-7	CASSIAGGNSYEQYF	TGTGCCAGCAGCATAGCGGGGGGAAACTCCTACGAGCAGTACTTC
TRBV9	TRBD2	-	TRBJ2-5	CASSVGPSGGEETQYF	TGTGCCAGCAGCGTAGGGCCTAGCGGGGGGGAAGAGACCCAGTACTTC
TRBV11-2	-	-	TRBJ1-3	CASTRLGGPDAGNTIYF	TGTGCCAGCACCCGCCTGGGGGGCCCTGACGCTGGAAACACCATATATTTT
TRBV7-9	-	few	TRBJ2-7	CASSLKVPYLAPYEQYF	TGTGCCAGCAGCTTAAAGGTCCCCTACTTGGCCCCTTACGAGCAGTACTTC
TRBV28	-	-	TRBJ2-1	CASSRRPGADEQFF	TGTGCCAGCAGTAGGCGCCCGGGCGCGGATGAGCAGTTCTTC
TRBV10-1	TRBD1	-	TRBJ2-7	CASSTGQGEEQYF	TGCGCCAGCAGCACGGGACAGGGAGAGGAGCAGTACTTC
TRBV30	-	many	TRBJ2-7	CAWNTEEGNYEQYF	TGTGCCTGGAACACCGAGGAGGGAAACTACGAGCAGTACTTC
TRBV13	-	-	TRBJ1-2	CASSFDWGDGYTF	TGTGCCAGCAGCTTCGATTGGGGGGACGGCTACACCTTC
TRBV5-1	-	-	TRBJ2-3	CASSPGNRPADTQYF	TGCGCCAGCAGCCCCGGGAACCGTCCGGCAGATACGCAGTATTTT